This T cell receptor beta chain appears in the sequencing data of a study of blood T cell repertoires in COVID-19. Study-wide background: There were acute and convalescent COVID-19 samples, and they came from the United States, Italy and Spain.

This CDR3 is 15 amino acids long. CDR1 is GTSNPN, CDR2 SVGIG, per germline (reference sequence). V lost 0 bases and J 0 bases, leaving 9 bases between the germline ends. In the original workflow: Nucleated cell number was recorded as an estimate derived from reference gene primer amplification. The data were produced by immunoSEQ multiplex PCR, yet TCRdb's version contains in-frame clones alone and is incomplete. Clone size and the V and J calls come from that table; the DNA yielded D and trimming. The sample contains approximately 300,000 clones, about 85% of which appear only once. The gene calls are TRBV30 and TRBJ2-1, with D unresolved. Material for sequencing was peripheral blood. The clonotype comes from a woman aged 50 to 65 who had recovered from COVID-19. The CDR3 here is CAWSVLSASYNEQFF. The CDR3 nucleotides read TGTGCCTGGAGTGTACTAAGCGCCTCCTACAATGAGCAGTTCTTC.